Listed here are 21 T cell receptor beta chains from one sample, sequenced in a study of cytomegalovirus exposure and HLA in healthy donors. Primers for the PCR totalled 60 Vbeta and 13 Jbeta. The method was immunoSEQ multiplex PCR; TCRdb's version includes in-frame clones alone and lacks a portion of them. The sample yields some 140,000 clones, approximately 77% seen once. The sample comprised PBMCs. The receptors originated from a man aged 25-45 years in good health and CMV-seronegative.

This clone was detected a few times. The chain has TRBV6-6 and TRBJ1-1; 7 bases fit TRBD1. There are 12 residues in the CDR3. With 7 bases clipped from V and 6 bases from J, the junction kept 5 bases outside the gene matches. The germline V gene encodes CDR1 MNHNY and CDR2 SVGAGI (reference sequence). CDR3 residues: CASTRQGAEAFF. CDR3 DNA: TGTGCCAGCACTAGGCAGGGGGCTGAAGCTTTCTTT.

The gene calls are TRBV5-1 and TRBJ2-1; maybe TRBD2 (5 bases). The germline V gene encodes CDR1 SGHRS and CDR2 YFSETQ. This CDR3 has 15 amino acids. Trimming pared 7 bases from V and 0 bases from J, leaving 14 bases between. The CDR3 coding sequence is TGCGCCAGCTCTCGGGGAGCTAGCTCCTACAATGAGCAGTTCTTC. This translates into CASSRGASSYNEQFF.

This clone has more than one count but fewer than ten. V and J are TRBV6-5 and TRBJ1-3, with D maybe TRBD1 (6 bases). Trimming stripped 8 bases from V and 0 bases from J, with 11 bases between. The germline V gene has CDR1 MNHEY and CDR2 SVGAGI. The CDR3 has 14 amino acids. This CDR3 reads CASGRTVSGNTIYF. The CDR3 coding sequence is TGTGCCAGCGGTAGGACAGTCTCTGGAAACACCATATATTTT.

The rearrangement joins TRBV11-2 to TRBJ1-5; D possibly corresponds to TRBD1 (5 bases). Trimming removed 2 bases at V and 4 bases at J, with 12 bases between. CDR3 length: 15 residues. Germline lookup yields CDR1 SGHAT and CDR2 FQNNGV. CDR3 DNA: TGTGCCAGCAGCTTAACCCTGGGGCTAAATCAGCCCCAGCATTTT. Translating it yields CASSLTLGLNQPQHF.

The V gene is TRBV28, the J gene TRBJ1-1; 9 bases are a match to TRBD1. Looked up from germline, CDR1 is MDHEN and CDR2 is SYDVKM. Trimming at V came to 2 bases and at J to 6 bases, leaving 7 bases not matched to a gene. CDR3 length: 15 amino acids. Here the CDR3 DNA reads TGTGCCAGCAGTTTAGCAACAGGGGGCCGGGCTGAAGCTTTCTTT. Protein sequence: CASSLATGGRAEAFF.

This chain uses TRBV5-6 with TRBJ2-7; 7 nucleotides agree with TRBD2. V was clipped by 1 base and J by 0 bases; unmatched bases: 13. The CDR3 runs to 18 residues. Looked up from germline, CDR1 is SGHDT and CDR2 is YYEEEE. This chain's CDR3 is CASSLYWGGSRSSYEQYF. The CDR3, as DNA: TGTGCCAGCAGCTTGTATTGGGGGGGAAGCCGGAGCTCCTACGAGCAGTACTTC.

This CDR3 is CARRRDSYEQYF. The CDR3 DNA reads as TGTGCCAGGAGGAGGGACTCCTACGAGCAGTACTTC. This chain joins TRBV19 and TRBJ2-7; maybe TRBD2 (6 bases). Germline V gives CDR1 LNHDA, CDR2 SQIVND (reference sequence). CDR3 size: 12 residues. V dropped 9 bases and J dropped 0 bases, with 9 bases sitting between them. The whole variable domain, remainder taken from reference TRBV19 and TRBJ2-7, is DGGITQSPKYLFRKEGQNVTLSCEQNLNHDAMYWYRQDPGQGLRLIYYSQIVNDFQKGDIAEGYSVSREKKESFPLTVTSAQKNPTAFYLCARRRDSYEQYFGPGTRLTVT.

The rearrangement uses TRBV14 and TRBJ2-7; D unresolved. This CDR3 has 12 amino acids. Germline V gives CDR1 SGHDN, CDR2 FVKESK. V was trimmed by 3 bases and J by 3 bases, leaving 6 bases between them. The CDR3, as DNA: TGTGCCAGCAGCCACCTTAACTACGAGCAGTACTTC. This translates into CASSHLNYEQYF. The full variable domain, with the rest looked up from reference TRBV14 and TRBJ2-7, is EAGVTQFPSHSVIEKGQTVTLRCDPISGHDNLYWYRRVMGKEIKFLLHFVKESKQDESGMPNNRFLAERTGGTYSTLKVQPAELEDSGVYFCASSHLNYEQYFGPGTRLTVT.

The CDR3 sequence is CASSTAAHQETQYF. The CDR3 nucleotides read TGTGCCAGTAGTACGGCGGCCCACCAAGAGACCCAGTACTTC. The chain employs TRBV19 and TRBJ2-5, with unresolved D. V lost 4 bases to trimming and J lost 0 bases, with 9 bases between them. CDR1 and CDR2 (germline): LNHDA, SQIVND (reference sequence). This CDR3 is built from 14 residues.

As regards this clone: The germline gene is not matched at one end of the junction; a read error may be the cause. The chain couples TRBV7-7 to TRBJ2-5; the match to TRBD2 covers 11 bases. There are 16 residues in the CDR3. Germline V gene data show CDR1 as SSHAT and CDR2 as FNYEAQ (reference sequence). CDR3 sequence (DNA): TGTGCTAGCAGCCGTATAGCGGGAGGGCCAGGAGAGACCCAGTACTTC. It encodes CASSRIAGGPGETQYF.

The genes are TRBV5-4 and TRBJ2-1; D remains unclear. V was pared by 3 bases and J by 4 bases, with 11 bases between. The germline V gene encodes CDR1 SGHNT and CDR2 YYREEE (reference sequence). This CDR3 comprises 14 residues. Here the CDR3 reads CASSSGRRYNEQFF. The CDR3 DNA reads as TGTGCCAGCAGCTCCGGTCGCAGGTACAATGAGCAGTTCTTC.

The V call is TRBV2, the J call TRBJ2-7, with 12 bases that match TRBD2. Germline V gene data show CDR1 as SNHLY and CDR2 as FYNNEI. J was trimmed by 8 bases and V by 0 bases; bases with no gene match: 5. This CDR3 contains 15 residues. CDR3 bases: TGTGCCAGCAGTGAAGCGACTAGCGGGAGAGTAAAGCAGTACTTC. This codes for CASSEATSGRVKQYF.

This clone appeared a few times. The junction departs from the called germline gene at one end, perhaps through a read error. The chain recombines TRBV2 with TRBJ2-1; 7 bases agree with TRBD2. Per the germline V gene, CDR1 is SNHLY and CDR2 is FYNNEI. The CDR3 covers 15 residues. Here the CDR3 reads CASSEAQGITGGAVF. The DNA of the CDR3 is TGTGCCAGCAGTGAAGCCCAGGGTATTACGGGAGGCGCGGTCTTC.

The chain has TRBV7-8 and TRBJ2-7; perhaps TRBD1 as D (6 bases). V shed 2 bases and J shed 7 bases, with 12 bases lying between them. This CDR3 region has 13 residues. CDR1 and CDR2 (germline): SGHVS, FQNEAQ. This CDR3 is CASSLTGMGEQYF. As DNA, the CDR3 is TGTGCCAGCAGCTTAACAGGGATGGGGGAGCAGTACTTC. Combining the CDR3 with reference TRBV7-8 and TRBJ2-7 gives the whole variable domain GAGVSQSPRYKVAKRGQDVALRCDPISGHVSLFWYQQALGQGPEFLTYFQNEAQLDKSGLPSDRFFAERPEGSVSTLKIQRTQQEDSAVYLCASSLTGMGEQYFGPGTRLTVT.

The V call is TRBV2, the J call TRBJ1-5; 8 nucleotides match TRBD1. CDR1 SNHLY and CDR2 FYNNEI come from the germline V gene. V gave up 6 bases and J gave up 4 bases; unmatched junction bases: 8. This CDR3 contains 15 residues. Here the CDR3 reads CASSARTGSNQPQHF. In nucleotides, the CDR3 is TGTGCCAGCAGCGCAAGGACAGGGAGTAATCAGCCCCAGCATTTT.

Details on this clone: Other DNA variants within this sample encode the same CDR3. V and J are TRBV6-1 and TRBJ1-5; the D gene is possibly TRBD1 (6 bases). The CDR3 length is 15 residues. Germline V gene data show CDR1 as MNHNS and CDR2 as SASEGT. Trimming pared 3 bases from V and 3 bases from J, leaving 12 bases between. This CDR3 is CASSDVQGNNQPQHF. The CDR3 bases are TGTGCCAGCAGTGACGTACAGGGTAACAATCAGCCCCAGCATTTT.

This clone was seen only a few times. The chain recombines TRBV19 with TRBJ2-7; D is perhaps TRBD2 (5 bases). CDR3 length: 14 residues. CDR1 and CDR2 from the germline V gene are LNHDA and SQIVND (reference sequence). V was pared by 3 bases and J by 5 bases, with 14 bases between. Written as DNA, the CDR3 is TGTGCCAGTAGTATCCGTGGGAGAGGGAACGAGCAGTACTTC. It specifies CASSIRGRGNEQYF.

This clone has just a few counts. This sequence joins TRBV13 and TRBJ2-7, with 12 bases matching TRBD2. Trimming at V came to 5 bases and at J to 7 bases, leaving 12 bases not matched to a gene. Per the germline V gene, CDR1 is PRHDT and CDR2 is FYEKMQ (reference sequence). The CDR3 is 16 residues long. The CDR3 nucleotides read TGTGCCAGCAGCACCTCGACTAGCGGGAGAGGGGTAGAGCAGTACTTC. The encoded protein is CASSTSTSGRGVEQYF.

This clone appeared once. The chain carries TRBV6-5 and TRBJ2-5, with TRBD1 matching over 10 bases. CDR3 length: 15 residues. Trimming took 4 bases from V and 4 from J; bases not matched to a gene: 6. Germline CDR1 reads MNHEY; CDR2 reads SVGAGI. Written as DNA, the CDR3 is TGTGCCAGCAGTTGGGGCCGGGACAGGGGAGAGACCCAGTACTTC. This sequence encodes CASSWGRDRGETQYF.

The CDR3 here is CASSAELAGLSYEQYF. For the CDR3, the DNA is TGTGCCAGCAGCGCGGAATTAGCGGGCCTATCCTACGAGCAGTACTTC. The V gene is TRBV11-2, the J gene TRBJ2-7, with 7 nucleotides matching TRBD2. V shed 5 bases and J 1 base; nucleotides not matched to a gene: 11. The length of the CDR3 is 16 residues. Germline V gene data show CDR1 as SGHAT and CDR2 as FQNNGV.

The chain employs TRBV10-3 and TRBJ2-1, with a weak D call TRBD1 (6 bases). The germline gives CDR1 ENHRY, CDR2 SYGVKD. The CDR3 loop spans 13 amino acids. Trimming stripped 6 bases from V and 9 bases from J, with 15 bases between. This chain's CDR3 is CAISPTGMGEQFF. The CDR3 DNA reads as TGTGCCATCAGCCCGACAGGTATGGGTGAGCAGTTCTTC.